This record concerns one T cell receptor beta chain sequence. These data come from a study of CD8+CD57+ T cells in acquired aplastic anemia. TCR beta VDJ combinations and CDR3 sequences were profiled from genomic DNA. TCRdb used MiXCR to reprocess the reads, holding one entry per CDR3 protein. The sample includes about 210,000 distinct CDR3 sequences, 34% of them seen just once. V shed 4 bases, J shed 8 bases, and the junction held 11 bases outside the gene matches. Germline CDR1 is KGHSH and CDR2 is LQKENI. The CDR3 is made up of 15 amino acids. The rearrangement links TRBV18 to TRBJ1-2, with 9 positions matching TRBD1. Input material: sorted CD4+, CD8+, or CD8+CD57+ T cells (not recorded which) from PBMCs. This sequence originates from a human donor in good health, serving as a control. The CDR3 coding sequence is TGTGCCAGCTCACTCGAAAACAGGGGGCGAGGAGGCTACACCTTC. Translation gives CASSLENRGRGGYTF. The variable domain in full, completed from reference TRBV18 and TRBJ1-2, reads NAGVMQNPRHLVRRRGQEARLRCSPMKGHSHVYWYRQLPEEGLKFMVYLQKENIIDESGMPKERFSAEFPKEGPSILRIQQVVRGDSAAYFCASSLENRGRGGYTFGSGTRLTVV.